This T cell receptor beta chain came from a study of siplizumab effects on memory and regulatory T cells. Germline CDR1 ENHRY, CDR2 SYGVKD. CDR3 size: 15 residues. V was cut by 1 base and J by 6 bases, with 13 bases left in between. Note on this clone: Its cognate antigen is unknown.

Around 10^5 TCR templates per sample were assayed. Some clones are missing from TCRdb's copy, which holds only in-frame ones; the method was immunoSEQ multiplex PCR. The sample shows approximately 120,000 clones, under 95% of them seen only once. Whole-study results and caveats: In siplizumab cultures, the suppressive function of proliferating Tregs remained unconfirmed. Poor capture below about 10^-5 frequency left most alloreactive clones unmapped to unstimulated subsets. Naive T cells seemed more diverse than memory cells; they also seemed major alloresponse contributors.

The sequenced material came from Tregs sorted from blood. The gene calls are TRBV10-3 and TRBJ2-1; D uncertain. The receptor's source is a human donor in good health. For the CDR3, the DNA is TGTGCCATCAGTGAGTATGGGAAAGTGGGCAATGAGCAGTTCTTC. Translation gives CAISEYGKVGNEQFF.